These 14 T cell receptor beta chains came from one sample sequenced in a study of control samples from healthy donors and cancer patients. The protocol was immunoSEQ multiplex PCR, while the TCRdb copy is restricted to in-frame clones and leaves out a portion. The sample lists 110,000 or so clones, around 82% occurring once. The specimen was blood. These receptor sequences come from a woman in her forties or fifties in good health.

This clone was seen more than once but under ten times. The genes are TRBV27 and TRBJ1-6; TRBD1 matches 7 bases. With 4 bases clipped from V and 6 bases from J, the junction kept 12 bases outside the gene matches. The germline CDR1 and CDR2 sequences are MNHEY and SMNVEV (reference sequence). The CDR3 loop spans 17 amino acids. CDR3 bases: TGTGCCAGCAGTTCCTCGGGACAGACGGGCCCTAATTCACCCCTCCACTTT. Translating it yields CASSSSGQTGPNSPLHF.

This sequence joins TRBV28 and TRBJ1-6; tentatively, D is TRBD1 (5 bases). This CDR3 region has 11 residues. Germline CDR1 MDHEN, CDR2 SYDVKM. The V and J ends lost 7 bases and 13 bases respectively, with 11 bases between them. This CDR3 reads CASTNGAPLHF. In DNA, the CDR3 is TGTGCCAGCACAAATGGGGCGCCCCTCCACTTT. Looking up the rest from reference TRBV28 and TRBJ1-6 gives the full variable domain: DVKVTQSSRYLVKRTGEKVFLECVQDMDHENMFWYRQDPGLGLRLIYFSYDVKMKEKGDIPEGYSVSREKKERFSLILESASTNQTSMYLCASTNGAPLHFGNGTRLTVT.

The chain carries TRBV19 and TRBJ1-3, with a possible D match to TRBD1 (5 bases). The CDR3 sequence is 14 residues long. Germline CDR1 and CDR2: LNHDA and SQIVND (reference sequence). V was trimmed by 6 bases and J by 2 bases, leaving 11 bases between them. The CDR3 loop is CASSAGIAGNTIYF. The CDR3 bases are TGTGCCAGTAGCGCAGGGATAGCTGGAAACACCATATATTTT.

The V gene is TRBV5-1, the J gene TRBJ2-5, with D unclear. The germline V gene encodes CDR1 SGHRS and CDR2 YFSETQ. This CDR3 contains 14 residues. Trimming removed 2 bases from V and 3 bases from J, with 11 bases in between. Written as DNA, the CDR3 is TGCGCCAGCAGCTTACGGCAGGATAAAGAGACCCAGTACTTC. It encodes CASSLRQDKETQYF.

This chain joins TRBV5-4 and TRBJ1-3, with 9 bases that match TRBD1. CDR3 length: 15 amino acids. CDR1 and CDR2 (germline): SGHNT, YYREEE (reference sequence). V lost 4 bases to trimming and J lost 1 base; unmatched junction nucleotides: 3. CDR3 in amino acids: CASSPGTGSGNTIYF. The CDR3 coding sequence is TGTGCCAGCAGCCCTGGGACAGGGTCTGGAAACACCATATATTTT.

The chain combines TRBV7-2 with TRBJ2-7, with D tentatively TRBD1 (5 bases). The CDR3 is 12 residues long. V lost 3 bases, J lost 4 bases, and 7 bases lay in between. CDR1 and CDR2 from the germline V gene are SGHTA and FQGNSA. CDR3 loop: CASSFTGYEQYF. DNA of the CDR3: TGTGCCAGCAGCTTCACAGGATACGAGCAGTACTTC.

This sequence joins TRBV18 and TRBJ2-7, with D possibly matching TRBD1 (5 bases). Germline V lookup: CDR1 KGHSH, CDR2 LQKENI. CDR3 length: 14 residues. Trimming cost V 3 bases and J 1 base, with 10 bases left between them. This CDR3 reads CASSPTGFSYEQYF. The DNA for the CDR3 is TGTGCCAGCTCACCTACAGGATTTTCCTACGAGCAGTACTTC.

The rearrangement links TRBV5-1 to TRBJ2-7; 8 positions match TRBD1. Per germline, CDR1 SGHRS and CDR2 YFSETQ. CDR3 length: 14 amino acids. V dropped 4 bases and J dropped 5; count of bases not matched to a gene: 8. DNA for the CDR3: TGCGCCAGCAGCGCCTCCGGACAGGGTGACGAGCAGTACTTC. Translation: CASSASGQGDEQYF.

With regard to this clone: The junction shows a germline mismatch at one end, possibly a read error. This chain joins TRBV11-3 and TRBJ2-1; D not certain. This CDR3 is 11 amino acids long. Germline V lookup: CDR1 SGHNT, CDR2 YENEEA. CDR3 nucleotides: TGTGCCAGCAGCTCCCACAATGAGCAGTTCTTC. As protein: CASSSHNEQFF.

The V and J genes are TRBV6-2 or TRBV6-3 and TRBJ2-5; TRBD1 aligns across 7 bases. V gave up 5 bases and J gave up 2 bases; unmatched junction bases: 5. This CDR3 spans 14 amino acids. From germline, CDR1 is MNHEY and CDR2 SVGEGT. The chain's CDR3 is CASSKGGSQETQYF. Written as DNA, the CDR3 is TGTGCCAGCAGTAAAGGGGGCAGTCAAGAGACCCAGTACTTC.

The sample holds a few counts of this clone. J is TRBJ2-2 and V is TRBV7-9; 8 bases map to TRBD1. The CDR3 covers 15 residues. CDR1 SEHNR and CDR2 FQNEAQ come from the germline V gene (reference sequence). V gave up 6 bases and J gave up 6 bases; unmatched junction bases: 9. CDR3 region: CASSQDRGRAGELFF. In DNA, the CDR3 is TGTGCCAGCAGTCAAGACAGGGGTCGGGCCGGGGAGCTGTTTTTT.

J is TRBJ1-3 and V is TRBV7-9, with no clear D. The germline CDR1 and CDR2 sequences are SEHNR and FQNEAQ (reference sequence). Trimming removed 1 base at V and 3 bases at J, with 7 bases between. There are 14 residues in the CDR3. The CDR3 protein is CASSLVESGNTIYF. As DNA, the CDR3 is TGTGCCAGCAGCTTAGTTGAGAGTGGAAACACCATATATTTT.

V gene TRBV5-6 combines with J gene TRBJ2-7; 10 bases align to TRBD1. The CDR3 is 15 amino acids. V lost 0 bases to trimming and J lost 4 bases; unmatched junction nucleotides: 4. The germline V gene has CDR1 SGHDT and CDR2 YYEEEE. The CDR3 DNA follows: TGTGCCAGCAGCTTGGTGGACAGGGGGAGTTACGAGCAGTACTTC. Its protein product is CASSLVDRGSYEQYF.

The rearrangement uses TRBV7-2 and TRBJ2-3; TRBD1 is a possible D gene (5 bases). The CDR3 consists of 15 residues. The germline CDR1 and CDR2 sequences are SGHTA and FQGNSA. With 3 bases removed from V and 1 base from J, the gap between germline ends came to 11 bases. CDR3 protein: CASSFLGQRTDTQYF. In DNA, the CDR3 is TGTGCCAGCAGCTTCCTAGGACAACGCACAGATACGCAGTATTTT.